This T cell receptor (beta chain) originates from a study of blood T cells in healthy people across ages. Study details: About one barcoded TCR beta cDNA was captured per two T cells.

The use of a sample-barcoded 5' primer and a J-beta primer mix characterized a second PCR of roughly 6 to 11 cycles. A single record per CDR3 protein comes from TCRdb applying MiXCR to the 5' RACE reads. The sample contains about a million distinct CDR3 sequences, roughly 51% of which appear only once. The CDR3 loop spans 16 amino acids. Germline CDR1 reads DFQATT; CDR2 reads SNEGSKA (reference sequence). The ends lost 3 bases at V and 2 bases at J; junction bases unmatched: 11. The sequence was collected from an older woman in good health. Material: blood. The chain combines TRBV20-1 with TRBJ2-7; 9 bases map to TRBD2. CDR3 nucleotides: TGCAGTGCTAGGCCTGTGACTAGCGGCTCTCCCTACGAGCAGTACTTC. This encodes CSARPVTSGSPYEQYF.